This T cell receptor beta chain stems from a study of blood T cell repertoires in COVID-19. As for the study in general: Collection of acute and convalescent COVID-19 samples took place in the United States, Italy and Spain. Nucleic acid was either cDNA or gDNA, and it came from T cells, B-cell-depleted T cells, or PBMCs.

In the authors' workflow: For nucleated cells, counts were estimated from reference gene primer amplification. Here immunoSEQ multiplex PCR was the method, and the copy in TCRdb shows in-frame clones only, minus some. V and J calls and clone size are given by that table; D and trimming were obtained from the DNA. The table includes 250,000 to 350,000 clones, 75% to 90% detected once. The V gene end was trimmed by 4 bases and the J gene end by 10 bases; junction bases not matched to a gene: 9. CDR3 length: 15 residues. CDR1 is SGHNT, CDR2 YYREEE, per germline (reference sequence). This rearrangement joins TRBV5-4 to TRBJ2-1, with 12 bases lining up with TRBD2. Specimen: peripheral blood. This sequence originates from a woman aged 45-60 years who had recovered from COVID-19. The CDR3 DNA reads TGTGCCAGCAGCCGTAGGACTAGCGGGATCAAGGAGCAGTTCTTC. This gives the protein CASSRRTSGIKEQFF.